This T cell receptor (beta chain) was found in a study of cytomegalovirus exposure and HLA in healthy donors. The V gene end was trimmed by 5 bases and the J gene end by 6 bases; junction bases not matched to a gene: 12. This CDR3 has 15 residues. From germline, CDR1 is MNHEY and CDR2 SMNVEV (reference sequence). PCR was performed using 60 Vbeta and 13 Jbeta primers. The table came from immunoSEQ multiplex PCR; TCRdb's copy has only in-frame clones and leaves some out. The sample carries some 200,000 clones, approximately 82% recorded once. The chain employs TRBV27 and TRBJ1-2; TRBD1 matches 7 bases. Sequencing input: PBMCs. The TCR comes from a woman aged 40 to 49 in good health and CMV-seronegative. The CDR3 DNA reads as TGTGCCAGCAGTAAACTAGTCACAGGGGTGGATGGCTACACCTTC. It encodes CASSKLVTGVDGYTF.